Sequencing of this TCR beta chain was carried out in a study of siplizumab effects on memory and regulatory T cells. Libraries were prepared by immunoSEQ multiplex PCR; TCRdb keeps only in-frame clonotypes and omits some of them. The sample gives about 52,000 clones, 95% to 97% of which show up once; around 0.6% is in the top ten. This TCR derives from a human donor in good health. Sequenced: naive CD4+ T cells sorted from blood.

The CDR3 reads CASSFTGGNTGELFF. The CDR3, as DNA: TGCGCCAGCAGCTTTACAGGGGGGAACACCGGGGAGCTGTTTTTT. The V call is TRBV5-1, the J call TRBJ2-2; TRBD1 agrees at 8 bases. The germline gives CDR1 SGHRS, CDR2 YFSETQ. V shed 2 bases and J 1 base; nucleotides not matched to a gene: 1. This CDR3 comprises 15 residues.